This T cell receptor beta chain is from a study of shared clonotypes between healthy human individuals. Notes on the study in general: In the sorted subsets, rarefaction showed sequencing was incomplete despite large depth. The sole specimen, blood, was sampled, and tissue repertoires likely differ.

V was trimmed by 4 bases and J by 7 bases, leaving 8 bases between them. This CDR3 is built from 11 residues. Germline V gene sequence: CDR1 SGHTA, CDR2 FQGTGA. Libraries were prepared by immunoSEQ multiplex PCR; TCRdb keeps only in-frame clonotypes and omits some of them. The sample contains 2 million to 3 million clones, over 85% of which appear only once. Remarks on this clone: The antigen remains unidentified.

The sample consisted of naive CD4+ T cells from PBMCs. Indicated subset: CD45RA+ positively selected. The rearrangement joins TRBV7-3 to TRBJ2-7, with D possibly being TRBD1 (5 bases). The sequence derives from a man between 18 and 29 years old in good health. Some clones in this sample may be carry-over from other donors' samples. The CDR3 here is CASSSGQEQYF. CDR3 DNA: TGTGCCAGCAGCTCTGGACAAGAGCAGTACTTC. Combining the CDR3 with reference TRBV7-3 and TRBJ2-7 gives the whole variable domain GAGVSQTPSNKVTEKGKYVELRCDPISGHTALYWYRQSLGQGPEFLIYFQGTGAADDSGLPNDRFFAVRPEGSVSTLKIQRTERGDSAVYLCASSSGQEQYFGPGTRLTVT.